This T cell receptor (beta chain) was observed in a study of OX40 agonist ivuxolimab in advanced cancers. Study background: Patients were dosed intravenously with ivuxolimab at 0.01 to 10 mg/kg every 2 weeks. Patients in dose escalation had liver, melanoma, kidney or head and neck cancers. Study-wide results and limits: More expanded clones were found, on average, in CD8+ than in CD4+ T cells. Both blood CD4+ and CD8+ T cells showed clonal growth by week 6 at 0.1 to 3.0 mg/kg.

Deletions cut 4 bases from V and 5 bases from J, with 9 bases between. The V gene's germline CDR1 is MNHEY and CDR2 SMNVEV (reference sequence). The CDR3 is 13 residues long. Data came from immunoSEQ multiplex PCR; TCRdb stores just in-frame clones and leaves some out. The sample holds tens of thousands of clones, approximately 80% seen once. As for this clone: The antigen remains undetermined.

The rearrangement uses TRBV27 and TRBJ2-1; D is perhaps TRBD2 (6 bases). The starting material was CD4+ or CD8+ T cells sorted from blood, obtained in a trial of the OX40 agonist ivuxolimab. The clonotype comes from an adult with an advanced solid tumor such as melanoma, head and neck, liver or kidney cancer. CDR3 residues: CASSSDYDNEQFF. Here the CDR3 DNA reads TGTGCCAGCAGTTCGGACTACGACAATGAGCAGTTCTTC.